This T cell receptor beta chain was recovered during a study of blood T cells in healthy people across ages. The use of a sample-barcoded 5' primer and a J-beta primer mix characterized a second PCR of about 7 to 12 cycles. TCRdb itself ran the 5' RACE reads through MiXCR, one entry per CDR3 protein. The table records more than 600,000 distinct CDR3 sequences, about 25% of them present only once. This CDR3 spans 12 amino acids. From germline, CDR1 is SEHNR and CDR2 FQNEAQ (reference sequence). Study observations and caveats: Roughly linear age-related decline in beta diversity appeared, significant by age approximately 41. Lack of knowledge of donor CMV status possibly confounded expanded clonotype changes. Relative to aged donors, long-lived donors carried more naive CD4+ cells and displayed higher diversity.

Details on this clonotype: Its antigen is unidentified.

This sample was also put to use in a study of T cells of mothers and their children.

The specimen was blood. The receptor was isolated from a boy aged 5-17 years in good health. V gene TRBV7-9 combines with J gene TRBJ2-5; no clear D. The J call may be in error: the DNA end matches TRBJ2-1 better. The CDR3 DNA follows: TGTGCCAGCAGCCTAGTACGGATCGAGCAGTTCTTC. This codes for CASSLVRIEQFF.